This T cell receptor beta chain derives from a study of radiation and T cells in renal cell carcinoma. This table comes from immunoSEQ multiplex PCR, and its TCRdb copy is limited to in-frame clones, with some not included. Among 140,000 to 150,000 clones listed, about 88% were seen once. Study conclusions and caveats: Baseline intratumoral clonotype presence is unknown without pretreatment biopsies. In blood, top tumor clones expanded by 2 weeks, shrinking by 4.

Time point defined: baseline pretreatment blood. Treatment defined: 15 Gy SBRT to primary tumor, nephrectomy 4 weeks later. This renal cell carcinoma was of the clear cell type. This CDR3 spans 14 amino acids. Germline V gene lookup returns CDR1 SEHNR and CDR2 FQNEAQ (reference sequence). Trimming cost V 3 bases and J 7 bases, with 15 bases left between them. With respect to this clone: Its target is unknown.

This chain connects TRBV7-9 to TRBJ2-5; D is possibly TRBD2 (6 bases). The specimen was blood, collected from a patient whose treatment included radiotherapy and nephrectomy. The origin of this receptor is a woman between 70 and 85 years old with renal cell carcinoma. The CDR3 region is CASSLLGTEGTQYF. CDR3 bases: TGTGCCAGCAGCTTGCTTGGGACTGAGGGGACCCAGTACTTC.